Below, 27 T cell receptor beta chains from the same sample are listed, as sequenced in a study of T cell changes during pregnancy in multiple sclerosis. The method was immunoSEQ multiplex PCR; TCRdb's version includes in-frame clones alone and lacks a portion of them. The sample yields 13,000 or so clones, about 92% seen once. Sequencing was performed on peripheral blood, taken in the second trimester of pregnancy. The receptors derive from a female donor in good health, enrolled as a control in a pregnancy study.

The rearrangement uses TRBV6-5 and TRBJ2-3; no reliable D call. The ends were cut back, 5 bases at V and 4 bases at J, with 10 bases in the middle. The CDR3 covers 13 residues. CDR1 MNHEY and CDR2 SVGAGI come from the germline V gene. The CDR3 nucleotides read TGTGCCAGCAGTGGAAGGCTAGCAGATACGCAGTATTTT. This codes for CASSGRLADTQYF.

The chain is built from TRBV6-4 and TRBJ2-6; no clear D gene. The CDR3 sequence is 15 residues long. V dropped 0 bases and J dropped 0 bases, with 3 bases sitting between them. Germline V gene lookup returns CDR1 MRHNA and CDR2 SNTAGT. CDR3 nucleotides: TGTGCCAGCAGTGACTCTAACTCTGGGGCCAACGTCCTGACTTTC. Translating it yields CASSDSNSGANVLTF.

V usage is TRBV10-3 and J usage is TRBJ2-7, with D maybe TRBD1 (5 bases). Germline assignment: CDR1 ENHRY and CDR2 SYGVKD. CDR3 length: 15 amino acids. The V and J ends lost 1 base and 0 bases respectively, with 10 bases between them. CDR3 sequence: CAISELQVSSYEQYF. The CDR3 nucleotides read TGTGCCATCAGTGAGTTACAGGTTAGCTCCTACGAGCAGTACTTC.

The chain combines TRBV27 with TRBJ2-3; TRBD2 matches at 9 bases. Trimming removed 1 base from V and 6 bases from J; junction bases left unmatched: 5. The CDR3 is 15 residues long. Germline CDR1 and CDR2: MNHEY and SMNVEV (reference sequence). The CDR3 DNA sequence: TGTGCCAGCAGTTTATATCTAGCGGGAAAGGATACGCAGTATTTT. Translating it yields CASSLYLAGKDTQYF.

V and J are TRBV7-2 and TRBJ1-2; D is perhaps TRBD1 (5 bases). This CDR3 is built from 14 residues. Per the germline V gene, CDR1 is SGHTA and CDR2 is FQGNSA. V was shortened by 11 bases and J by 5 bases, with 21 bases between the two germline ends. The CDR3 spells CAGGALPPIYGYTF. The DNA of the CDR3 is TGTGCCGGAGGGGCGCTACCACCAATATATGGCTACACCTTC.

This clone was seen only once. The V call is TRBV11-2, the J call TRBJ2-1, with 7 bases fitting TRBD1. After removal of 3 bases from V and 6 bases from J, the junction contained 14 bases not matched to a gene. CDR1 is SGHAT and CDR2 is FQNNGV in the germline V gene. This CDR3 is built from 17 residues. This CDR3 reads CASSFLTRGYFANEQFF. The DNA for the CDR3 is TGTGCCAGCAGCTTTCTAACCAGGGGGTATTTCGCCAATGAGCAGTTCTTC.

Only one count was recorded for this clone. This sequence joins TRBV7-2 and TRBJ1-2, with D hard to call. Deletions cut 0 bases from V and 6 bases from J, with 17 bases between. The CDR3 covers 16 residues. Germline V gene sequence: CDR1 SGHTA, CDR2 FQGNSA. The CDR3 DNA reads TGTGCCAGCAGCTTAGCGCTAACCGGGAGGAGCCATGGCTACACCTTC. Amino acid sequence: CASSLALTGRSHGYTF.

The gene calls are TRBV4-3 and TRBJ2-1; 12 bases are shared with TRBD2. Per the germline V gene, CDR1 is LGHNA and CDR2 is YSLEER. V was clipped by 0 bases and J by 4 bases; unmatched bases: 4. This CDR3 contains 17 residues. The CDR3 here is CASSQDPLAGGYNEQFF. CDR3 DNA sequence: TGCGCCAGCAGCCAAGACCCCCTAGCGGGAGGGTACAATGAGCAGTTCTTC.

The genes are TRBV5-6 and TRBJ1-2; D is possibly TRBD1 (6 bases). Between the trimmed V and J ends, which lost 5 bases and 1 base, there was a span of 9 bases. Germline assignment: CDR1 SGHDT and CDR2 YYEEEE. This CDR3 has 13 residues. CDR3 bases: TGTGCCAGCAGGCCACAGGGTAACTATGGCTACACCTTC. Residues: CASRPQGNYGYTF. Full variable domain (remainder filled in from reference TRBV5-6 and TRBJ1-2): DAGVTQSPTHLIKTRGQQVTLRCSPKSGHDTVSWYQQALGQGPQFIFQYYEEEERQRGNFPDRFSGHQFPNYSSELNVNALLLGDSALYLCASRPQGNYGYTFGSGTRLTVV.

The CDR3 protein is CASSVGLEETQYF. DNA for the CDR3: TGTGCCAGCAGCGTAGGGTTGGAGGAGACCCAGTACTTC. The chain recombines TRBV9 with TRBJ2-5; D unclear. The germline V gene has CDR1 SGDLS and CDR2 YYNGEE. The V end was cut by 0 bases, the J end by 5 bases, with 8 bases between. The CDR3 totals 13 residues.

The chain joins TRBV11-3 to TRBJ1-3; tentatively, D is TRBD1 (5 bases). From germline, CDR1 is SGHNT and CDR2 YENEEA. CDR3 length: 15 residues. V was shortened by 3 bases and J by 2 bases, with 11 bases between the two germline ends. The CDR3 DNA reads TGTGCCAGCAGCTTTGGAGGGGAAGCTGGAAACACCATATATTTT. It yields the protein CASSFGGEAGNTIYF.

V and J are TRBV19 and TRBJ1-1, with 9 bases fitting TRBD1. Trimming removed 5 bases from V and 4 bases from J; junction bases left unmatched: 2. The CDR3 consists of 13 residues. Germline V gene sequence: CDR1 LNHDA, CDR2 SQIVND (reference sequence). CDR3 residues: CASSDRGFTEAFF. The DNA of the CDR3 is TGTGCCAGTAGTGACAGGGGGTTCACTGAAGCTTTCTTT.

Relative to its sample, this clone is large. The rearrangement uses TRBV27 and TRBJ2-7; 10 positions match TRBD1. J gave up 0 bases and V 3 bases, and 5 bases lay outside the gene matches. This CDR3 comprises 16 residues. Germline V CDR1 and CDR2: MNHEY, SMNVEV (reference sequence). CDR3 sequence (DNA): TGTGCCAGCAGTTTGGGGGACAGGGGCCTCTCCTACGAGCAGTACTTC. Amino acid sequence: CASSLGDRGLSYEQYF.

The V and J genes are TRBV10-3 and TRBJ2-1; D remains unclear. CDR3 length equals 15 residues. Trimming removed 2 bases from V and 0 bases from J, with 8 bases in between. Germline CDR1 reads ENHRY; CDR2 reads SYGVKD. The CDR3 bases are TGTGCCATCAGTGAGAAGATGAGCTCCTACAATGAGCAGTTCTTC. Translated: CAISEKMSSYNEQFF.

V usage is TRBV14 and J usage is TRBJ2-1, with D uncertain. The CDR3 extends over 16 amino acids. Trimming took 4 bases from V and 0 from J, leaving 13 bases between them. Germline CDR1 reads SGHDN; CDR2 reads FVKESK. CDR3 sequence reads: CASSRPTLSSYNEQFF. Written as DNA, the CDR3 is TGTGCCAGCAGCCGACCGACACTTAGCTCCTACAATGAGCAGTTCTTC.

This clone was picked up a small number of times. The chain has TRBV7-2 and TRBJ1-1; possibly TRBD1 for D (5 bases). Germline V gives CDR1 SGHTA, CDR2 FQGNSA. V lost 5 bases and J lost 3, with 16 bases in between. This CDR3 has 15 residues. For the CDR3, the DNA is TGTGCCAGCAGCCCTGGGGGGGGTTATGACACTGAAGCTTTCTTT. Residues: CASSPGGGYDTEAFF.

The V and J genes are TRBV12-2 and TRBJ1-2; the DNA was not used to check the table's D call, TRBD1. TRBV12-2 is an annotated pseudogene. There are 20 residues in the CDR3. CDR3 in amino acids: CASRLAQGQCQVRSRRGYTF. In nucleotides, the CDR3 is TGTGCAAGTCGCTTAGCGCAGGGACAATGTCAGGTAAGGTCCCGGAGAGGCTACACCTTC.

V and J are TRBV7-9 and TRBJ2-2; no clear D gene. This CDR3 has 14 residues. Trimming shortened V by 11 bases and J by 7 bases, and 20 bases separated the two germline ends. CDR1 is SEHNR, CDR2 FQNEAQ, per germline (reference sequence). Here the CDR3 reads CAVSRRIYDGELFF. CDR3 DNA: TGTGCCGTCAGCCGGCGGATCTACGACGGGGAGCTGTTTTTT.

V and J are TRBV28 and TRBJ2-7, with TRBD2 identical over 8 bases. CDR1 is MDHEN, CDR2 SYDVKM, per germline. Unmatched junction bases numbered 7, after V lost 8 bases and J lost 4 bases. The CDR3 has 13 amino acids. The CDR3 DNA sequence: TGTGCCAGCGCCCCCGGGACTAGTTACGAGCAGTACTTC. It yields the protein CASAPGTSYEQYF.

The V call is TRBV5-6, the J call TRBJ1-2; D uncertain. CDR1 and CDR2 from the germline V gene are SGHDT and YYEEEE. The germline V and J ends were trimmed by 3 bases and 4 bases, with 16 bases remaining between them. This CDR3 is 15 amino acids long. CDR3 DNA: TGTGCCAGCAGCTCTCTGAGGGCACACTTCTATGGCTACACCTTC. Translation gives CASSSLRAHFYGYTF.

A single count supports this clone. The gene calls are TRBV10-3 and TRBJ2-7; 14 nucleotides align to TRBD2. Trimming removed 4 bases from V and 4 bases from J; junction bases left unmatched: 15. Germline CDR1 reads ENHRY; CDR2 reads SYGVKD. CDR3 length equals 19 residues. CDR3 region: CAISGALELGLAGVYEQYF. CDR3 DNA: TGTGCCATCAGTGGGGCCCTGGAATTGGGACTAGCGGGAGTATACGAGCAGTACTTC.

The J gene is TRBJ1-1, the V gene TRBV30; TRBD1 aligns across 8 bases. The CDR3 runs to 14 residues. V shed 7 bases, J shed 0 bases, and the junction held 7 bases outside the gene matches. Germline CDR1 GTSNPN, CDR2 SVGIG (reference sequence). The CDR3 coding sequence is TGTGCCTTACTCAGGGGGCGGATGAACACTGAAGCTTTCTTT. It is translated as CALLRGRMNTEAFF.

This clone was observed a few times. This chain uses TRBV28 with TRBJ1-4, with a weak D call TRBD1 (5 bases). V lost 0 bases, J lost 12 bases, and 11 bases lay in between. Germline CDR1 is MDHEN and CDR2 is SYDVKM. The CDR3 is 13 residues long. The DNA for the CDR3 is TGTGCCAGCAGTTTATGGGACGGGGGGGAACTGTTTTTT. It encodes CASSLWDGGELFF.

This chain uses TRBV5-1 with TRBJ2-7; tentatively, D is TRBD1 (5 bases). From germline, CDR1 is SGHRS and CDR2 YFSETQ. The CDR3 length is 14 residues. Trimming removed 4 bases at V and 2 bases at J, with 13 bases between. In nucleotides, the CDR3 is TGCGCCAGCAGCCCCCAGGCAGGGCCCTACGAGCAGTACTTC. Protein: CASSPQAGPYEQYF. Supplemented by reference TRBV5-1 and TRBJ2-7, the full variable domain reads KAGVTQTPRYLIKTRGQQVTLSCSPISGHRSVSWYQQTPGQGLQFLFEYFSETQRNKGNFPGRFSGRQFSNSRSEMNVSTLELGDSALYLCASSPQAGPYEQYFGPGTRLTVT.

CDR3 DNA sequence: TGTGCCAGTAGGCTGAGCGGGAGTAACCCCTACGAGCAGTACTTC. This sequence encodes CASRLSGSNPYEQYF. The chain joins TRBV19 to TRBJ2-7, with 8 bases lining up with TRBD2. The CDR3 covers 15 residues. CDR1 and CDR2 from the germline V gene are LNHDA and SQIVND (reference sequence). The junction had 9 bases not matched to a gene; V was cut back by 6 bases and J by 2 bases.

This chain connects TRBV5-8 to TRBJ2-7; 10 bases agree with TRBD2. CDR1 and CDR2 from the germline V gene are SGHTS and YDEGEE. V dropped 5 bases and J dropped 4; count of bases not matched to a gene: 15. CDR3 length: 17 amino acids. This CDR3 reads CASSLTLSGRPQYEQYF. DNA of the CDR3: TGTGCCAGCAGTCTTACCCTTAGCGGGAGGCCACAATACGAGCAGTACTTC.

This rearrangement joins TRBV6-1 to TRBJ2-7; D is unclear. Trimming pared 1 base from V and 6 bases from J, leaving 10 bases between. This CDR3 spans 13 amino acids. Per the germline V gene, CDR1 is MNHNS and CDR2 is SASEGT. Here the CDR3 reads CASSEVTFGEQYF. The CDR3 coding sequence is TGTGCCAGCAGTGAAGTAACTTTCGGCGAGCAGTACTTC.